This TCR beta chain was sequenced for a study of T cells in Graves' hyperthyroidism and ophthalmopathy. Of note for this clonotype: The target antigen is unknown. Relative to the germline gene, one junction end is altered; a read error may explain this.

Researchers took RNA transcripts and amplified the TCR beta CDR3 regions from them. The HTBI set primed first-round TCR CDR3 RT-PCR. Each CDR3 protein gets one entry after TCRdb re-called the multiplex PCR reads with MiXCR. Of 500,000 to 600,000 distinct CDR3 sequences listed, approximately 48% were seen once; the top ten hold around 44%. Study-wide results and limits: Before onset, ophthalmopathy was predicted by the model a median approximately 6.6 months earlier.

The CDR3 consists of 12 residues. Looked up from germline, CDR1 is DFQATT and CDR2 is SNEGSKA (reference sequence). Those patients with uncontrolled infection, other autoimmune disease, pregnancy or lactation were excluded. Diagnoses used clinical symptoms, serum thyroxine and TRAb, thyroid ultrasound and orbital computed tomography. The gene calls are TRBV20-1 and TRBJ1-1; possible D gene TRBD1, 6 bases. The source of this sequence is an adult woman with Graves' disease, either hyperthyroidism or ophthalmopathy (not recorded which). The sample consisted of peripheral blood or thyroid tissue (not recorded which). The DNA of the CDR3 is TGCAGTGCTAGTCGATTGGATCAGGGGCCGGTCTTT. The encoded protein is CSASRLDQGPVF.